These T cell receptor beta chains were read from a single sample in a study of CXCR4 blockade with PD-1 therapy in pancreatic cancer. TCRdb keeps only in-frame clones here, not all; method: immunoSEQ multiplex PCR. The repertoire holds about 1,500 clones, roughly 41% seen once, with around 15% in the top ten. Sequencing was performed on tumor tissue. These receptors all stem from a human donor with pancreatic ductal adenocarcinoma. Each CDR3 is given with its conserved first and last residue. D genes are given only for firm matches. For some rows the clone size is stated as once, few or many, or as a class when expanded; others skip it.

V	J	D	size	CDR3	DNA
TRBV6-7	TRBJ2-5	TRBD2	-	CASSELAGGQETQYF	TGTGCCAGCAGTGAACTAGCGGGGGGCCAAGAGACCCAGTACTTC
TRBV19	TRBJ2-1	TRBD2	-	CASSMVRAGEHNEQFF	TGTGCCAGTAGTATGGTGAGAGCGGGAGAGCACAATGAGCAGTTCTTC
TRBV11-3	TRBJ1-1	-	few	CASSFKVSNTEAFF	TGTGCCAGCAGCTTTAAGGTATCGAACACTGAAGCTTTCTTT
TRBV27	TRBJ2-3	-	few	CASARQVGTDTQYF	TGTGCCAGCGCTAGACAGGTCGGCACAGATACGCAGTATTTT
TRBV19	TRBJ2-3	-	-	CASTPQGADTQYF	TGTGCCAGCACCCCCCAAGGCGCAGATACGCAGTATTTT
TRBV28	TRBJ2-5	-	-	CASSQGRETQYF	TGTGCCAGCAGTCAGGGGAGAGAGACCCAGTACTTC
TRBV6-7	TRBJ2-6	-	few	CASSYGLSSGANVLTF	TGTGCCAGCAGTTACGGTCTGTCATCTGGGGCCAACGTCCTGACTTTC
TRBV4-1	TRBJ1-1	-	large	CASSQEVSASKAFF	TGCGCCAGCAGCCAAGAGGTCTCAGCTTCAAAAGCTTTCTTT
TRBV6-8	TRBJ2-4	TRBD2	few	CAIGTSGGRTNIQYF	TGTGCCATCGGGACTAGCGGGGGTAGAACCAACATTCAGTACTTC
TRBV28	TRBJ2-2	-	-	CASSQGMTLTGELFF	TGTGCCAGCAGTCAGGGTATGACCTTAACCGGGGAGCTGTTTTTT
TRBV19	TRBJ2-7	TRBD1	-	CASSSTGGVVYEQYF	TGTGCCAGTAGTAGCACAGGGGGCGTTGTCTACGAGCAGTACTTC
TRBV28	TRBJ1-4	-	few	CASSFRRGQREKLFF	TGTGCCAGCAGTTTTCGGCGGGGGCAGCGTGAAAAACTGTTTTTT
TRBV19	TRBJ2-1	-	-	CASSPFSSSYNEQFF	TGTGCCAGTAGTCCCTTTTCCAGCTCCTACAATGAGCAGTTCTTC
TRBV11-3	TRBJ2-5	TRBD2	-	CASSLNGGGETQYF	TGTGCCAGCAGCCTAAATGGGGGGGGAGAGACCCAGTACTTC
TRBV28	TRBJ1-2	-	-	CASSPQGSINYGYTF	TGTGCCAGTAGCCCTCAGGGATCAATTAACTATGGCTACACCTTC
TRBV1	TRBJ1-2	-	few	CASSQSRDRGAANYGYTF	TGCGCCAGCAGCCAGAGCCGGGACAGGGGCGCGGCTAACTATGGCTACACCTTC
TRBV11-3	TRBJ2-1	TRBD2	medium-sized	CASSGRRSGGANEQFF	TGTGCCAGCAGTGGACGTCGTAGCGGGGGGGCCAATGAGCAGTTCTTC
TRBV19	TRBJ1-1	TRBD1	once	CASSQDRGPGTEAFF	TGTGCCAGTAGCCAGGACAGGGGGCCGGGCACTGAAGCTTTCTTT
TRBV6-8	TRBJ2-1	-	-	CASSYLGNEQFF	TGTGCCAGCAGTTACTTAGGGAATGAGCAGTTCTTC
TRBV10-1	TRBJ2-2	-	few	CASSESFNTGELFF	TGCGCCAGCAGTGAGTCGTTTAACACCGGGGAGCTGTTTTTT